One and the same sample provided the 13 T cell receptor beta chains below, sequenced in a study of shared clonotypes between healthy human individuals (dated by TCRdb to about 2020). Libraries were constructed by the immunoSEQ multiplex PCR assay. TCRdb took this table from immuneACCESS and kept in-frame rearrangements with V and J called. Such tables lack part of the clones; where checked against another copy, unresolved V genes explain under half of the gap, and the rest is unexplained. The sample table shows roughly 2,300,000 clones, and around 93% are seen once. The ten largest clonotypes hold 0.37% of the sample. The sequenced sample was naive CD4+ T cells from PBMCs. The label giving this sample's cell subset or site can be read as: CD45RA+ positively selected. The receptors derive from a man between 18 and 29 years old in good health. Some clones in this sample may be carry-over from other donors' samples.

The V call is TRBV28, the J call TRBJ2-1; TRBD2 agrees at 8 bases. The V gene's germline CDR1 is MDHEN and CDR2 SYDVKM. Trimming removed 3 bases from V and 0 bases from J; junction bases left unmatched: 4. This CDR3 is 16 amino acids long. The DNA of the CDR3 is TGTGCCAGCAGTTTCTTGGCGGGAGGCTCCTACAATGAGCAGTTCTTC. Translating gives CASSFLAGGSYNEQFF.

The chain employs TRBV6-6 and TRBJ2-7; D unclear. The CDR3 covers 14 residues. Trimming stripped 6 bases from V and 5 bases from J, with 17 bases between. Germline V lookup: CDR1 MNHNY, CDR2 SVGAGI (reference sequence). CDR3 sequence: CASSYPSRTDEQYF. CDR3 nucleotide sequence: TGTGCCAGCAGCTACCCCTCCCGTACCGACGAGCAGTACTTC.

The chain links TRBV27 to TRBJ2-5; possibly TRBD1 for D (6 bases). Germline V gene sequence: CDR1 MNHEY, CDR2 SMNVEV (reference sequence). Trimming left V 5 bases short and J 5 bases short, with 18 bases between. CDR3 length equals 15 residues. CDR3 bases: TGTGCCAGCAGTCGGGGCAGGGGCCTCCAGGAGACCCAGTACTTC. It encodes CASSRGRGLQETQYF.

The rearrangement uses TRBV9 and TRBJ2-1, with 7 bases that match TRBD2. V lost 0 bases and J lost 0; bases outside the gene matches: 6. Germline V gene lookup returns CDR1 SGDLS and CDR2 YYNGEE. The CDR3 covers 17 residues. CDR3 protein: CASSVGLREVSYNEQFF. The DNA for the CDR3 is TGTGCCAGCAGCGTAGGCCTCCGGGAGGTCTCCTACAATGAGCAGTTCTTC.

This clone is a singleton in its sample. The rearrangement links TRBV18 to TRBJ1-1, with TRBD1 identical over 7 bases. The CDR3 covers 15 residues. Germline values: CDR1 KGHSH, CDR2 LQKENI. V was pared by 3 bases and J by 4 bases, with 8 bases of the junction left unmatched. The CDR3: CASSPNSGGITEAFF. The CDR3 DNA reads TGTGCCAGCTCACCGAATTCAGGGGGTATCACTGAAGCTTTCTTT.

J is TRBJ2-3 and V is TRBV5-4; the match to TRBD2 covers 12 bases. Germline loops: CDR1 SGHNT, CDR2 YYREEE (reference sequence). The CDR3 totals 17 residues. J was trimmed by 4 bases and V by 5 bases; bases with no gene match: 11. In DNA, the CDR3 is TGTGCCAGCAGTCATCGGCTAGCGGGAGGGGGGGCAGATACGCAGTATTTT. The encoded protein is CASSHRLAGGGADTQYF.

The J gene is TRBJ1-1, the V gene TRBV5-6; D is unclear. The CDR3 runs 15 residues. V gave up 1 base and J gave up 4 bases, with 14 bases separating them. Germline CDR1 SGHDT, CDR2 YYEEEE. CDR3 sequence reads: CASSLYQWEGTEAFF. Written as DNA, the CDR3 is TGTGCCAGCAGCTTGTACCAGTGGGAGGGCACTGAAGCTTTCTTT.

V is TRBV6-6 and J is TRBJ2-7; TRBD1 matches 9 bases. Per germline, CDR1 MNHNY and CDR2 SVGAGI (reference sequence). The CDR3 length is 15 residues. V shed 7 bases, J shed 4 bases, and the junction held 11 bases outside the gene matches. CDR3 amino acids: CASTLPDRGWYEQYF. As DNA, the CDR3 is TGTGCCAGCACCCTTCCCGACAGGGGGTGGTACGAGCAGTACTTC.

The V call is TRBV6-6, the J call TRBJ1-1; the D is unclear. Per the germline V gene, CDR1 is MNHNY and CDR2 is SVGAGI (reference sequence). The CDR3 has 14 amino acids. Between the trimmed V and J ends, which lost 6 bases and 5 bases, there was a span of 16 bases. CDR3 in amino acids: CASSQPRGRTEAFF. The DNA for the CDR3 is TGTGCCAGCAGCCAACCTCGCGGACGTACTGAAGCTTTCTTT.

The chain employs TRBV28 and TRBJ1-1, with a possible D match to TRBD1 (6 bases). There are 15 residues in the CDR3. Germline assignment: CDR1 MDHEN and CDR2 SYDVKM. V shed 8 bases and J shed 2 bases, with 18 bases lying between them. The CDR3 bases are TGTGCCAGCGAGGGTGGGGGGGCCGCTAACACTGAAGCTTTCTTT. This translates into CASEGGGAANTEAFF.

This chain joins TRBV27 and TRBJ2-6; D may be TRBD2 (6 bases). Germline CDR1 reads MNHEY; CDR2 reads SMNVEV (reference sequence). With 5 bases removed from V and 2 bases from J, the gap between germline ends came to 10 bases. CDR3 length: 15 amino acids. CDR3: CASSETSTGANVLTF. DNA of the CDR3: TGTGCCAGCAGTGAGACTAGTACTGGGGCCAACGTCCTGACTTTC.

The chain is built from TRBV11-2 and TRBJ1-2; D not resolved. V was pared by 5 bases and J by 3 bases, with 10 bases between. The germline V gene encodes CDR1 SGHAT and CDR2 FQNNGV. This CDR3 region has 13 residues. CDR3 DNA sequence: TGTGCCAGCAGCCATAATCGGGACTATGGCTACACCTTC. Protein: CASSHNRDYGYTF.

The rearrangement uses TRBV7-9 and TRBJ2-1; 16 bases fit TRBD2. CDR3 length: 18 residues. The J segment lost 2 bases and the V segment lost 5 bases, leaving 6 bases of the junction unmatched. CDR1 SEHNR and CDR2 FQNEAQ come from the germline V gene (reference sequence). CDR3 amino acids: CASSGPGLAGGTYNEQFF. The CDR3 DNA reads TGTGCCAGCAGCGGGCCGGGACTAGCGGGAGGGACCTACAATGAGCAGTTCTTC.